This T cell receptor beta chain came from a study of T cells after yellow fever vaccination. Study conclusions and caveats: A limited proportion of clonotypes was detected within both the CD4 and CD8 compartments.

This clonotype was found a few times. Its target is unknown. CDR3 length: 16 residues. Trimming left V 2 bases short and J 4 bases short, with 17 bases between. TCRdb itself ran the 5' RACE reads through MiXCR, one entry per CDR3 protein. The sample consists of 610,000 or so distinct CDR3 sequences, roughly an eighth of them appearing once. The input for sequencing was PBMCs, taken on the day of the yellow fever booster vaccination. V gene TRBV12-3 or TRBV12-4 combines with J gene TRBJ2-5; D not certain. This receptor was obtained from a man aged 25 to 40 who received the YFV17D yellow fever vaccine. For the CDR3, the DNA is TGTGCCAGCAGTTTATTGTCCCTGGGTGGTGTAGAGACCCAGTACTTC. Translated, it gives CASSLLSLGGVETQYF.